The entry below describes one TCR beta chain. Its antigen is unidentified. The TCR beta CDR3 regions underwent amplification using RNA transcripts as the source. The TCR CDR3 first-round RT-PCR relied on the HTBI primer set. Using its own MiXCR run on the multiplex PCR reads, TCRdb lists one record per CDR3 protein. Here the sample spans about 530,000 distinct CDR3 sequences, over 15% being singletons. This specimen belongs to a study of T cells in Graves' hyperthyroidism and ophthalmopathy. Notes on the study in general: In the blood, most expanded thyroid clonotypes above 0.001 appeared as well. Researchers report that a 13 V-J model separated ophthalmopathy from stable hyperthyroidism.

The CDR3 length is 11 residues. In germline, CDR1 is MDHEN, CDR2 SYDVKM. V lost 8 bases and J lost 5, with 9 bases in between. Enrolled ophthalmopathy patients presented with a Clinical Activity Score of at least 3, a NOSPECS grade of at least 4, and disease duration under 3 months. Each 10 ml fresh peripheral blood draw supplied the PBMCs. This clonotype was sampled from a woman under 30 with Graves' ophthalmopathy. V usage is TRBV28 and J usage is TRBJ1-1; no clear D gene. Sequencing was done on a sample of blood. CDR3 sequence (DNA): TGTGCCAGCGGGCCGGGTACTGAAGCTTTCTTT. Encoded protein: CASGPGTEAFF.